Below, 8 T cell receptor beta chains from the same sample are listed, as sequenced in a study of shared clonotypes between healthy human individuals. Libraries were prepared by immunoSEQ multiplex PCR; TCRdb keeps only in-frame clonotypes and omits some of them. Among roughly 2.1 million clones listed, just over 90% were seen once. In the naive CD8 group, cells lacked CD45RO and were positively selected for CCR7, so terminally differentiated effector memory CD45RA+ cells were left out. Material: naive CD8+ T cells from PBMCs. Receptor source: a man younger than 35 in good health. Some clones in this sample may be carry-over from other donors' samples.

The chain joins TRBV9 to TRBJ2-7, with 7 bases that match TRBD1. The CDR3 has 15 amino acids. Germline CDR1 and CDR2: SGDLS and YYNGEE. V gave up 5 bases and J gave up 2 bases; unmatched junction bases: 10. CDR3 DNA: TGTGCCAGCAGTGAAACGGGGACAGCCACCTACGAGCAGTACTTC. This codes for CASSETGTATYEQYF.

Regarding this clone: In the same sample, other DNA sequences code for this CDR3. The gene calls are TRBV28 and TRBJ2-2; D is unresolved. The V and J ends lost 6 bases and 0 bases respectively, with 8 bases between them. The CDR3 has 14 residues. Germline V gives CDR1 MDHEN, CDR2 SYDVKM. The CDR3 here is CASSLLANTGELFF. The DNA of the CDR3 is TGTGCCAGCAGCCTTCTAGCGAACACCGGGGAGCTGTTTTTT.

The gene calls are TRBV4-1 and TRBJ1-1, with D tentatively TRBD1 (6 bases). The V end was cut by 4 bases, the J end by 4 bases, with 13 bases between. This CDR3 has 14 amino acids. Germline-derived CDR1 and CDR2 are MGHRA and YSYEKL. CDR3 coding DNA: TGCGCCAGCAGCCTATTGACGGGGGCCACTGAAGCTTTCTTT. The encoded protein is CASSLLTGATEAFF.

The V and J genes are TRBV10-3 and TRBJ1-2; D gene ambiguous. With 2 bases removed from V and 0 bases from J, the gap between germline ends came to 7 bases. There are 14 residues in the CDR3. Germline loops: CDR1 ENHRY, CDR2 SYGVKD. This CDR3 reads CAISEADANYGYTF. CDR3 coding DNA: TGTGCCATCAGTGAGGCCGACGCTAACTATGGCTACACCTTC.

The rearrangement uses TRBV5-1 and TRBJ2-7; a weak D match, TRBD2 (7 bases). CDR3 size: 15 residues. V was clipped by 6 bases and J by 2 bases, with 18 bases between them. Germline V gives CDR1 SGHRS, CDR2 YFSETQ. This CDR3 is CASKSRGGDTYEQYF. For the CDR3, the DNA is TGCGCCAGCAAGTCCCGGGGAGGGGACACCTACGAGCAGTACTTC.

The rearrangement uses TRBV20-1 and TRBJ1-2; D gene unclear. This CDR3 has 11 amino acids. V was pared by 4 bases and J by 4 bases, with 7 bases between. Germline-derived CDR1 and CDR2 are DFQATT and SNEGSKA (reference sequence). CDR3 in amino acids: CSATESYGYTF. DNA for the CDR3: TGCAGTGCTACAGAGAGCTATGGCTACACCTTC.

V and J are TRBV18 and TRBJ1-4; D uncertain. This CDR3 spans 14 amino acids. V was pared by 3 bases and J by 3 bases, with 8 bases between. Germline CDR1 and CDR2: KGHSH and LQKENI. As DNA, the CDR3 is TGTGCCAGCTCACCGGAAAAGGCTAATGAAAAACTGTTTTTT. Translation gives CASSPEKANEKLFF.

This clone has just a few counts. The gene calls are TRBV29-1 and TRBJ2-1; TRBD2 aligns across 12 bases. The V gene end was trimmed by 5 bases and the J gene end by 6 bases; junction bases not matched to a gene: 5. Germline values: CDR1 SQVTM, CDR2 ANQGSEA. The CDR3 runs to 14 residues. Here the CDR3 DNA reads TGCAGCGTTTGGGGACTAGCGGGCTCCAATGAGCAGTTCTTC. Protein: CSVWGLAGSNEQFF.